The present T cell receptor (beta chain) was sequenced within a study of T cell responses to AZD1222 COVID-19 vaccine (dated by TCRdb to the early 2020s). At the level of the whole study: A total of just over 230 trial participants underwent TCR sequencing, of whom some 210 received two doses of AZD1222 and some 26 received two doses of the MenACWY control vaccine. Enrollment into the trials was organized by age into subgroups of 18-55, 56-69 and 70-plus years, and those subgroups contained roughly 150, 30 and 60 TCR-sequenced participants, respectively. Summary of the overall study and its limitations: Most participants were white British and females outnumbered males, and the authors suggested that clonal diversity may have been underestimated. Because no samples from the day 14 peak response were available, repertoires could be characterized only after the peak T cell response. The 56-69-year group was small, and its depth increase did not reach significance, likely because of low power. After two AZD1222 doses, both the breadth and the depth of spike-specific TCRs were significantly higher than at day 0 and than in MenACWY recipients. Nearly half of unique spike-specific TCRs reportedly recognized epitopes outside regions mutated in the B.1.351 and B.1.1.7 variants. The whole spike protein was spanned by vaccine-associated CD4 TCRs, and dominant responses were seen in regions 160-218 and 743-854. Only six AZD1222 recipients were SARS-CoV-2 seropositive at baseline, limiting conclusions about previously exposed vaccinees.

The germline V gene yields SNHLY for CDR1 and FYNNEI for CDR2. The CDR3 sequence holds 13 residues, the cysteine and phenylalanine included. Only the CDR3 DNA stays, 39 bases, in frame from base 1. V is shortened by 7 bases, J by 3 bases, and the region joining them spans 13 bases. The time point label for this specimen denotes: about 28 days (+/-7) after the second vaccine dose. AZD1222 recipients given second doses at about 4 weeks or at about 12 weeks were pooled, since spike-specific TCR depth and breadth were not found to differ between the two schedules. Vaccinee samples came from UK trials COV001 and COV002, including a single-blind randomized controlled phase 2/3 trial of AZD1222 (ChAdOx1 nCoV-19) in healthy adults. For TCRbeta chain sequencing, PBMC samples from trial participants were taken at day 0 and at day 28 after the second dose. A word on this clone: What antigen it recognizes has not been identified. There are no base qualities to consult, and no much larger clone falls within one base.

The CDR3 regions of human TCRbeta chains were analyzed by immunosequencing. On the authors' methods: TCRs in the repertoires were matched against a reference library of SARS-CoV-2-specific TCRs that had been generated with the MIRA antigen-specificity platform. Breadth was defined as the fraction of unique TCRs that were SARS-CoV-2-associated, and depth was defined as the fraction of total T cells that were SARS-CoV-2-associated. Using the MIRA data, each spike-specific TCR was assigned both to the spike region to which the TCR was reactive and to a CD4 or CD8 class. Log10-transformed breadth and depth values were compared by one-way ANOVA with Sidak's multiple comparisons tests. Sourced from immuneACCESS, this table was stored by TCRdb with only in-frame sequences that have V and J called. A share of the clones is absent; for the studies checked, an unresolved V gene accounts for under half, and the remainder has no known explanation. For V, J and clone size, that table is used; D and trimming come from the DNA. The sample includes fewer than 200,000 clones, with around 90% observed a single time. The ten top clones hold 9.5% to 13% of the sample.

The sequence is built from TRBV2 and TRBJ2-7; no confident D gene assignment can be made. The source is an adult who received the AZD1222 COVID-19 vaccine. Sequencing was performed on peripheral blood, taken 28 days after the second AZD1222 dose. The CDR3 sequence is CASMETPLYEQYF. The nucleotide sequence reads as follows: TGTGCCAGCATGGAGACACCCCTCTACGAGCAGTACTTC. The reference TRBV2 and TRBJ2-7 proteins fill in what lies around the CDR3, so the full variable domain reads EPEVTQTPSHQVTQMGQEVILRCVPISNHLYFYWYRQILGQKVEFLVSFYNNEISEKSEIFDDQFSVERPDGSNFTLKIRSTKLEDSAMYFCASMETPLYEQYFGPGTRLTVT.